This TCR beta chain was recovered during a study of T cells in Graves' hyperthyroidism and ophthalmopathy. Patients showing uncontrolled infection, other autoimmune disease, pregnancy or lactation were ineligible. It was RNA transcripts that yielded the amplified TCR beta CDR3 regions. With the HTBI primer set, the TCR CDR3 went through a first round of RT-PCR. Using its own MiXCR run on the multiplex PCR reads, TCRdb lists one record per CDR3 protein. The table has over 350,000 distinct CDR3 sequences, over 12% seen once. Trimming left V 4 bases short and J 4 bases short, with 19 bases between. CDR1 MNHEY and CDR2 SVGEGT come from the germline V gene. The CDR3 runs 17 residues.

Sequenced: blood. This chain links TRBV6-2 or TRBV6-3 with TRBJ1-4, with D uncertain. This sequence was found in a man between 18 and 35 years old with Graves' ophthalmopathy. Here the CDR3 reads CASSSRWAAPNNEKLFF. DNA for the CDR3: TGTGCCAGCAGTTCCCGCTGGGCCGCCCCTAATAATGAAAAACTGTTTTTT.